A single sample gave rise to the 5 T cell receptor beta chains below, sequenced in a study of human T cells and chemical hapten exposure. In TCRdb, the RACE reads were re-called with MiXCR into one record per CDR3 protein. The table includes tens of thousands of distinct CDR3 sequences, 11% detected once. Time point: pre-sensitization, week 0. The treatment here: therapeutic diphenylcyclopropenone sensitization with weekly scalp DPC. The specimen was whole blood, collected in connection with sensitization to the hapten diphenylcyclopropenone (DPC). The receptors originated from a woman aged 40 to 50 with alopecia areata. Some clones in this sample may be carry-over from other donors' samples.

This clonotype was seen only a few times. The J gene is TRBJ2-1, the V gene TRBV9; tentatively, D is TRBD2 (6 bases). CDR1 and CDR2 from the germline V gene are SGDLS and YYNGEE. V was trimmed by 0 bases and J by 5 bases, leaving 9 bases between them. The length of the CDR3 is 14 residues. This CDR3 reads CASSVEGGNNEQFF. Here the CDR3 DNA reads TGTGCCAGCAGCGTAGAGGGAGGAAACAATGAGCAGTTCTTC.

The gene calls are TRBV20-1 and TRBJ1-1; possibly TRBD1 for D (5 bases). There are 14 residues in the CDR3. The ends were cut back, 1 base at V and 4 bases at J, with 13 bases in the middle. Germline loops: CDR1 DFQATT, CDR2 SNEGSKA (reference sequence). CDR3 in DNA: TGCAGTGCTAGAGGCCCGGGGGTCGTCACTGAAGCTTTCTTT. It yields the protein CSARGPGVVTEAFF.

The table lists this clonotype with a few counts. The chain combines TRBV7-9 with TRBJ2-3, with 8 bases that match TRBD2. Germline-derived CDR1 and CDR2 are SEHNR and FQNEAQ (reference sequence). This CDR3 comprises 17 residues. Trimming at V came to 2 bases and at J to 4 bases, leaving 11 bases not matched to a gene. In nucleotides, the CDR3 is TGTGCCAGCAGCTTATTAGACCCAGCGGGAGTCGCAGATACGCAGTATTTT. It encodes CASSLLDPAGVADTQYF. The entire variable domain, with the rest obtained from reference TRBV7-9 and TRBJ2-3, is as follows: DTGVSQNPRHKITKRGQNVTFRCDPISEHNRLYWYRQTLGQGPEFLTYFQNEAQLEKSRLLSDRFSAERPKGSFSTLEIQRTEQGDSAMYLCASSLLDPAGVADTQYFGPGTRLTVL.

This clonotype was counted many times. The chain joins TRBV7-3 to TRBJ2-1; 11 bases are shared with TRBD2. Germline lookup yields CDR1 SGHTA and CDR2 FQGTGA. V dropped 5 bases and J dropped 9; count of bases not matched to a gene: 9. CDR3 length equals 15 residues. The CDR3 loop is CASSPFSGGAGEQFF. The CDR3 bases are TGTGCCAGCAGCCCCTTTAGCGGGGGGGCGGGTGAGCAGTTCTTC.

Only a few counts were recorded for this clonotype. This chain uses TRBV30 with TRBJ1-5; D ambiguous. Germline-derived CDR1 and CDR2 are GTSNPN and SVGIG (reference sequence). The CDR3 spans 13 residues. Trimming took 2 bases from V and 0 from J, leaving 5 bases between them. CDR3 region: CAWSKHSNQPQHF. Here the CDR3 DNA reads TGTGCCTGGAGTAAGCATAGCAATCAGCCCCAGCATTTT.